What follows describes a single T cell receptor beta chain. These data come from a study of blood T cells in healthy people across ages. Alongside a J-beta primer mix, a sample-barcoded 5' primer served in a second PCR lasting roughly 7 to 11 cycles. TCRdb called the 5' RACE reads again in MiXCR, with one record for every CDR3 protein. The data contain roughly 900,000 distinct CDR3 sequences, around 48% of them singletons. Germline CDR1 and CDR2: MNHEY and SMNVEV (reference sequence). V was clipped by 3 bases and J by 4 bases; unmatched bases: 7. The CDR3 length is 16 residues. The TCR originated in a young man in good health. Sequencing was done on a sample of blood. This chain connects TRBV27 to TRBJ2-3; 10 bases line up with TRBD2. CDR3 DNA sequence: TGTGCCAGCAGTTTGCGAGCGGGGGGGCCCGCAGATACGCAGTATTTT. This encodes CASSLRAGGPADTQYF.